The 8 T cell receptor beta chains given below trace back to one sample, sequenced in a study of T cells in narcolepsy. Some clones are missing from TCRdb's copy, which holds only in-frame ones; the method was immunoSEQ multiplex PCR. Among tens of thousands of clones listed, about 91% were seen once. The sample comprised CD45RA- memory CD4+ T cells from PBMCs. The receptor set was obtained from a human donor with narcolepsy.

The chain couples TRBV30 to TRBJ2-5; D assignment may be TRBD1 or TRBD2 (5 bases each). V was shortened by 7 bases and J by 2 bases, with 14 bases between the two germline ends. Germline lookup yields CDR1 GTSNPN and CDR2 SVGIG (reference sequence). This CDR3 has 13 residues. The CDR3 DNA sequence: TGTGCCTCGTCGGGACGGGAACAAGAGACCCAGTACTTC. It encodes CASSGREQETQYF.

J is TRBJ1-2 and V is TRBV30; 7 positions agree with TRBD1. This CDR3 comprises 13 residues. Germline CDR1 and CDR2: GTSNPN and SVGIG (reference sequence). The trim removed 0 bases at V and 4 bases at J, leaving 2 bases unmatched. CDR3 DNA: TGTGCCTGGAGTGTTGAGGGGGCCTATGGCTACACCTTC. Its translation: CAWSVEGAYGYTF. The whole variable domain, remainder taken from reference TRBV30 and TRBJ1-2, is SQTIHQWPATLVQPVGSPLSLECTVEGTSNPNLYWYRQAAGRGLQLLFYSVGIGQISSEVPQNLSASRPQDRQFILSSKKLLLSDSGFYLCAWSVEGAYGYTFGSGTRLTVV.

The J gene is TRBJ2-3, the V gene TRBV9; 11 nucleotides match TRBD2. There are 15 residues in the CDR3. Germline V CDR1 and CDR2: SGDLS, YYNGEE. J lost 4 bases, V lost 4 bases, and 5 bases had no gene match. The CDR3 DNA sequence: TGTGCCAGCAGCATGACTAGCGGGATCTCAGATACGCAGTATTTT. Translating it yields CASSMTSGISDTQYF. The full variable domain, with the rest looked up from reference TRBV9 and TRBJ2-3, is DSGVTQTPKHLITATGQRVTLRCSPRSGDLSVYWYQQSLDQGLQFLIQYYNGEERAKGNILERFSAQQFPDLHSELNLSSLELGDSALYFCASSMTSGISDTQYFGPGTRLTVL.

The chain is built from TRBV19 and TRBJ1-1, with TRBD1 identical over 8 bases. The CDR3 is made up of 16 amino acids. Germline-derived CDR1 and CDR2 are LNHDA and SQIVND (reference sequence). V gave up 6 bases and J gave up 3 bases; unmatched junction bases: 12. The CDR3 nucleotides are TGTGCCAGTAGACAGGGGGATTGGGAACCCCACACTGAAGCTTTCTTT. Amino acid sequence: CASRQGDWEPHTEAFF.

The chain has TRBV5-5 and TRBJ2-7; a possible D gene is TRBD2 (5 bases). Germline-derived CDR1 and CDR2 are SGHKS and YYEKEE (reference sequence). This CDR3 region has 12 residues. V shed 7 bases and J shed 2 bases, with 10 bases lying between them. The CDR3, as DNA: TGTGCCAGCGGAGGCAGCACCTACGAGCAGTACTTC. This encodes CASGGSTYEQYF.

The chain carries TRBV23-1 and TRBJ1-2; possible D gene TRBD1, 5 bases. TRBV23-1 falls under the ORF class, with uncertain function. The CDR3 runs 15 residues. The ends were cut back, 2 bases at V and 8 bases at J, with 18 bases in the middle. The CDR3 loop reads CASSQPPGPTWGYTF. The CDR3 DNA follows: TGCGCCAGCAGTCAACCGCCGGGACCTACTTGGGGCTACACCTTC.

The gene calls are TRBV6-5 and TRBJ1-1; D not resolved. V was trimmed by 11 bases and J by 0 bases, leaving 10 bases between them. The germline V gene has CDR1 MNHEY and CDR2 SVGAGI. CDR3 length: 12 residues. In DNA form, the CDR3 reads TGTGCCGCGACCGACTTGAACACTGAAGCTTTCTTT. This codes for CAATDLNTEAFF.

The rearrangement joins TRBV5-8 to TRBJ1-4; 7 bases line up with TRBD1. The germline V gene encodes CDR1 SGHTS and CDR2 YDEGEE. The trim removed 4 bases at V and 2 bases at J, leaving 5 bases unmatched. There are 15 residues in the CDR3. CDR3 in DNA: TGTGCCAGCAGCGGGAGGGGGCATACTAATGAAAAACTGTTTTTT. Residues: CASSGRGHTNEKLFF.